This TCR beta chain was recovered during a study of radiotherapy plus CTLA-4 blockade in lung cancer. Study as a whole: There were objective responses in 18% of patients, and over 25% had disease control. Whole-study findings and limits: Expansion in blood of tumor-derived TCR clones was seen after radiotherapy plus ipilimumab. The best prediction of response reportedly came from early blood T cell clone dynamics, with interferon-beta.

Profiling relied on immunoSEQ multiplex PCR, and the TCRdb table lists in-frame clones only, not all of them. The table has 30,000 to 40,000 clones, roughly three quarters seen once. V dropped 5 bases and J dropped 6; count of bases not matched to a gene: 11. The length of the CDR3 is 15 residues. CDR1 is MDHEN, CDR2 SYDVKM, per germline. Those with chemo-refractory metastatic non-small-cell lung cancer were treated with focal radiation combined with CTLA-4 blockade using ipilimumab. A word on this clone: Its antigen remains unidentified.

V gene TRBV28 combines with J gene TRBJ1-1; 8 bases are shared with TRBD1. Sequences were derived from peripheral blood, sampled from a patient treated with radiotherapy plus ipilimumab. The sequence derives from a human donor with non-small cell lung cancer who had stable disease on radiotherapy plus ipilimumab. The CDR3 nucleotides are TGTGCCAGCAGTCTCCAACAGGGGGGAAAGGCTGAAGCTTTCTTT. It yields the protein CASSLQQGGKAEAFF.